Shown below are 10 T cell receptor beta chains from a single sample sequenced in a study of blood T cells in healthy people across ages. The authors ran a second PCR of 7 to 11 cycles using a sample-barcoded 5' primer and a J-beta primer mix. TCRdb reprocessed the 5' RACE reads via MiXCR and lists one record per CDR3 protein. The sample holds more than 1.4 million distinct CDR3 sequences, 42% seen once. Sequencing was done on a sample of blood. These receptors were obtained from a woman between 18 and 30 years old in good health.

The chain recombines TRBV20-1 with TRBJ2-7, with 9 positions matching TRBD2. This CDR3 comprises 15 residues. With V trimmed by 5 bases and J by 2 bases, 10 bases remained unmatched. Germline V lookup: CDR1 DFQATT, CDR2 SNEGSKA (reference sequence). The CDR3 here is CSAPGGASGTYEQYF. CDR3 in DNA: TGCAGTGCTCCTGGAGGGGCTAGCGGGACCTACGAGCAGTACTTC.

The rearrangement joins TRBV24-1 to TRBJ2-1; 7 bases match TRBD2. The CDR3 is 16 amino acids. The junction had 11 bases not matched to a gene; V was cut back by 3 bases and J by 7 bases. CDR1 is KGHDR and CDR2 is SFDVKD in the germline V gene. The CDR3 reads CATSDIEAGVLNEQFF. Here the CDR3 DNA reads TGTGCCACCAGTGATATTGAGGCGGGGGTATTAAATGAGCAGTTCTTC.

The V call is TRBV4-1, the J call TRBJ2-1; 13 nucleotides agree with TRBD2. Germline-derived CDR1 and CDR2 are MGHRA and YSYEKL. The CDR3 contains 15 residues. V shed 3 bases and J 6 bases; nucleotides not matched to a gene: 2. The CDR3 sequence is CASSHGLAGVNEQFF. The DNA for the CDR3 is TGCGCCAGCAGCCACGGACTAGCGGGAGTCAATGAGCAGTTCTTC.

A single count supports this clonotype. This chain links TRBV10-2 with TRBJ1-3; D remains unclear. V was pared by 4 bases and J by 0 bases, with 19 bases between. Germline CDR1 WSHSY, CDR2 SAAADI. CDR3 length equals 18 residues. The CDR3 loop reads CASSAGPPDPLSGNTIYF. The CDR3, as DNA: TGCGCCAGCAGTGCCGGGCCTCCGGACCCCCTCTCTGGAAACACCATATATTTT.

The DNA for the CDR3 is TGTGCCAGCAGCCTAGGGGGACCTGATTTCTCTGGGGCCAACGTCCTGACTTTC. Encoded protein: CASSLGGPDFSGANVLTF. This rearrangement joins TRBV7-2 to TRBJ2-6; D might be TRBD1 (6 bases). The length of the CDR3 is 18 residues. The germline V and J ends were trimmed by 5 bases and 0 bases, with 17 bases remaining between them. CDR1 is SGHTA and CDR2 is FQGNSA in the germline V gene.

This chain connects TRBV7-2 to TRBJ2-4; tentative D call: TRBD2 (6 bases). V lost 2 bases to trimming and J lost 13 bases, with 18 bases between them. The germline V gene has CDR1 SGHTA and CDR2 FQGNSA. The length of the CDR3 is 14 residues. CDR3 sequence: CASSLSHQREAQYF. The CDR3, as DNA: TGTGCCAGCAGCTTAAGTCACCAGAGGGAGGCCCAGTACTTC. Full variable domain (outside the CDR3, taken from reference TRBV7-2 and TRBJ2-4): GAGVSQSPSNKVTEKGKDVELRCDPISGHTALYWYRQSLGQGLEFLIYFQGNSAPDKSGLPSDRFSAERTGGSVSTLTIQRTQQEDSAVYLCASSLSHQREAQYFGAGTRLSVL.

The chain links TRBV20-1 to TRBJ2-5, with D perhaps matching TRBD2 (5 bases). The CDR3 is 14 amino acids. V was clipped by 5 bases and J by 5 bases, with 18 bases between them. Germline CDR1 is DFQATT and CDR2 is SNEGSKA (reference sequence). CDR3 amino acids: CSARGLRASETQYF. DNA for the CDR3: TGCAGTGCTCGGGGTCTAAGGGCGAGTGAGACCCAGTACTTC.

About this clonotype: A read error may account for a junction end that differs from germline. The rearrangement joins TRBV4-1 to TRBJ1-2; 7 bases match TRBD1. Germline CDR1 reads MGHRA; CDR2 reads YSYEKL. This CDR3 contains 16 residues. The CDR3 here is CASSQAAQGGGYDYTF. The CDR3 coding sequence is TGCGCCAGCAGCCAAGCGGCGCAGGGGGGCGGATATGACTACACCTTC.

The chain couples TRBV3-1 to TRBJ1-6, with D unresolved. CDR3 length: 13 residues. The V end was cut by 2 bases, the J end by 7 bases, with 6 bases between. CDR1 is LGHDT and CDR2 is YNNKEL in the germline V gene (reference sequence). The CDR3 loop is CASSQKWNSPLHF. CDR3 bases: TGTGCCAGCAGCCAAAAGTGGAATTCACCCCTCCACTTT.

V usage is TRBV2 and J usage is TRBJ2-2; 13 nucleotides agree with TRBD2. V gave up 6 bases and J gave up 1 base; unmatched junction bases: 5. CDR1 SNHLY and CDR2 FYNNEI come from the germline V gene. The CDR3 covers 17 residues. CDR3 region: CASREGLAGRNTGELFF. The CDR3 DNA reads TGTGCCAGCAGGGAGGGACTAGCGGGGAGGAACACCGGGGAGCTGTTTTTT.